This T cell receptor (beta chain) was found in a study of blood T cell repertoires in COVID-19. Methods used by the authors: How many nucleated cells were present was estimated from reference gene primer amplification. TCRdb's copy holds only in-frame clones and misses some; the assay was immunoSEQ multiplex PCR. V, J and clone size were drawn from that table, and D and trimming were deduced from the DNA. The table lists about 220,000 clones, roughly four fifths of them singletons. This CDR3 has 11 residues. V shed 7 bases and J shed 7 bases, with 7 bases lying between them. This clone was observed a few times.

The TCR comes from a woman aged 40 to 49 with active or convalescent COVID-19. Specimen: peripheral blood. V gene TRBV12-3 or TRBV12-4 combines with J gene TRBJ2-2; the D is unclear. Here the CDR3 reads CASIRGGELFF. CDR3 nucleotides: TGTGCCAGCATTCGAGGCGGGGAGCTGTTTTTT.